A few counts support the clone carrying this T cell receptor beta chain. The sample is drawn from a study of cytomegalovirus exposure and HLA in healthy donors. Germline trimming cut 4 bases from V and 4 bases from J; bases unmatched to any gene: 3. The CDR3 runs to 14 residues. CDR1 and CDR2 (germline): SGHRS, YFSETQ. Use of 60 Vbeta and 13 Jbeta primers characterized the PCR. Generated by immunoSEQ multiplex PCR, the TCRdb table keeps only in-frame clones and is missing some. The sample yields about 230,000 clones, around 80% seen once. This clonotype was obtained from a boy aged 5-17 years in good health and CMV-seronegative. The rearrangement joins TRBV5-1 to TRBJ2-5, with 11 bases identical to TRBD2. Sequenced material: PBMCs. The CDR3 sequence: CASSPGTSGETQYF. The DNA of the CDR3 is TGCGCCAGCAGCCCGGGGACTAGCGGAGAGACCCAGTACTTC.